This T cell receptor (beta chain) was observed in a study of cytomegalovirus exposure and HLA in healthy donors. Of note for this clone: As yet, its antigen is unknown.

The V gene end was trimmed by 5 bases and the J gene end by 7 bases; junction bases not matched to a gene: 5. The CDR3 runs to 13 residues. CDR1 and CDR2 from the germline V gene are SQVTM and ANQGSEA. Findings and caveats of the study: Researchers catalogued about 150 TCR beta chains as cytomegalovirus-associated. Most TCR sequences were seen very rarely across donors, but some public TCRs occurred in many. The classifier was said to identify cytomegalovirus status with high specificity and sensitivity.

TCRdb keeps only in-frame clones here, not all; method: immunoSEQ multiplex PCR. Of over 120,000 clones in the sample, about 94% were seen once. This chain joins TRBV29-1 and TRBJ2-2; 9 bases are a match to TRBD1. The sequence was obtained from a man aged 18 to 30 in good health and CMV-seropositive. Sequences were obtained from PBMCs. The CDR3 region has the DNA TGCAGCGTTCGGGGGACAGGGAACGGGGAGCTGTTTTTT. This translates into CSVRGTGNGELFF.